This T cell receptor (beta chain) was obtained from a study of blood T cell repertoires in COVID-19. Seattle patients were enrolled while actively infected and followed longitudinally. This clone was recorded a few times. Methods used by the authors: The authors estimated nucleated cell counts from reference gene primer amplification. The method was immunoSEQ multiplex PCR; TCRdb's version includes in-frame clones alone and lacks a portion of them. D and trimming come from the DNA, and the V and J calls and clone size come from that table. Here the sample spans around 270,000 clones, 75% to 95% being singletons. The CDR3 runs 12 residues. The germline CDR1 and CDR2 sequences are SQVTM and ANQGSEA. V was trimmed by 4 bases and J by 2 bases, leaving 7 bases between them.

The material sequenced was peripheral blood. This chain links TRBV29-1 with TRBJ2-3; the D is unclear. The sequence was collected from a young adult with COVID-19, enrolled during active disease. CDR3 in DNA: TGCAGCGTTGTCTTATACACAGATACGCAGTATTTT. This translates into CSVVLYTDTQYF.